The 19 T cell receptor beta chains presented below share a single source sample, sequenced in a study of cytomegalovirus exposure and HLA in healthy donors. 60 Vbeta and 13 Jbeta primers were used in PCR. Sequencing used immunoSEQ multiplex PCR; TCRdb keeps in-frame clones, though not all of them. The table lists over 75,000 clones, around 59% of them singletons. Sequencing was carried out using PBMCs. These receptors originate from a human donor in good health.

This clone was seen a single time. The chain combines TRBV5-6 with TRBJ1-2; 11 bases align to TRBD1. J gave up 3 bases and V 1 base, and 2 bases lay outside the gene matches. Per germline, CDR1 SGHDT and CDR2 YYEEEE. The CDR3 spans 15 residues. The CDR3 region is CASSLRTGGYYGYTF. The CDR3 nucleotides read TGTGCCAGCAGCTTGAGGACAGGGGGCTACTATGGCTACACCTTC.

This clone was picked up a small number of times. V usage is TRBV7-6 and J usage is TRBJ2-7; TRBD1 matches at 7 bases. From germline, CDR1 is SGHVS and CDR2 FNYEAQ. The CDR3 is 15 residues long. V lost 5 bases to trimming and J lost 2 bases; unmatched junction nucleotides: 9. CDR3 DNA: TGTGCCAGCAGCGCCCGGACAGGTCCCCCCTACGAGCAGTACTTC. Translation: CASSARTGPPYEQYF.

With respect to this clone: One end of the junction is discordant with germline, which a read error may explain. This rearrangement joins TRBV30 to TRBJ1-6; D gene unclear. Germline V gene sequence: CDR1 GTSNPN, CDR2 SVGIG (reference sequence). This CDR3 has 13 amino acids. The chain's CDR3 is CAWSVTYNSPLHF. As DNA, the CDR3 is TGTGCCTGGAGTGTAACCTACAATTCACCCCTCCACTTT.

This chain joins TRBV18 and TRBJ2-1; 7 nucleotides align to TRBD1. The trim removed 6 bases at V and 0 bases at J, leaving 8 bases unmatched. From germline, CDR1 is KGHSH and CDR2 LQKENI. The CDR3 covers 16 residues. CDR3 protein: CASSRRTGSSYNEQFF. CDR3 in DNA: TGTGCCAGCTCTCGGCGGACAGGCAGCTCCTACAATGAGCAGTTCTTC.

The V gene is TRBV6-1, the J gene TRBJ1-1; 9 nucleotides match TRBD1. After removal of 7 bases from V and 1 base from J, the junction contained 4 bases not matched to a gene. The germline V gene encodes CDR1 MNHNS and CDR2 SASEGT. CDR3 length equals 14 residues. The chain's CDR3 is CASNRGPRNTEAFF. The CDR3 DNA follows: TGTGCCAGCAACAGGGGGCCAAGGAACACTGAAGCTTTCTTT.

This rearrangement joins TRBV6-5 to TRBJ1-1; no definite D call. The V end was cut by 6 bases, the J end by 1 base, with 9 bases between. Germline V gene sequence: CDR1 MNHEY, CDR2 SVGAGI. The CDR3 length is 13 residues. CDR3 in amino acids: CASRRGQNTEAFF. The CDR3 region has the DNA TGTGCCAGCAGAAGAGGGCAGAACACTGAAGCTTTCTTT.

In DNA, the CDR3 is TGTGCCAGCAGCAGGACCACTTCAGGGTGGGATGGCTACACCTTC. The encoded protein is CASSRTTSGWDGYTF. The chain couples TRBV5-4 to TRBJ1-2, with D tentatively TRBD1 (5 bases). Per germline, CDR1 SGHNT and CDR2 YYREEE (reference sequence). This CDR3 has 15 residues. Trimming took off 4 bases at V and 6 bases at J, with 19 bases between the two ends.

This clone turned up a few times. The chain links TRBV10-3 to TRBJ1-6, with 7 bases identical to TRBD1. J gave up 8 bases and V 2 bases, and 6 bases lay outside the gene matches. Germline assignment: CDR1 ENHRY and CDR2 SYGVKD. The CDR3 runs 15 residues. The CDR3 is CAISETGAEYSPLHF. The CDR3 DNA is TGTGCCATCAGTGAGACAGGGGCGGAGTATTCACCCCTCCACTTT.

V is TRBV19 and J is TRBJ1-5; tentatively, D is TRBD1 (6 bases). Per germline, CDR1 LNHDA and CDR2 SQIVND (reference sequence). The V end was cut by 9 bases, the J end by 2 bases, with 20 bases between. The CDR3 loop spans 16 amino acids. For the CDR3, the DNA is TGTGCCAGAGCCGGGACAAGCGTCATGTGCAATCAGCCCCAGCATTTT. Amino acids: CARAGTSVMCNQPQHF.

This clone showed up just a few times. The chain carries TRBV6-6 and TRBJ1-1, with a possible D match to TRBD1 (5 bases). The CDR3 runs 13 residues. CDR1 MNHNY and CDR2 SVGAGI come from the germline V gene (reference sequence). V was shortened by 2 bases and J by 5 bases, with 9 bases between the two germline ends. DNA for the CDR3: TGTGCCAGCAGTTACCCCCAGGGTACTGAAGCTTTCTTT. It specifies CASSYPQGTEAFF.

The chain employs TRBV7-2 and TRBJ2-3, with unresolved D. Trimming removed 2 bases at V and 4 bases at J, with 10 bases between. CDR3 length: 14 residues. The germline V gene encodes CDR1 SGHTA and CDR2 FQGNSA. CDR3 bases: TGTGCCAGCAGCTTAAACGGTCCACCAGATACGCAGTATTTT. It is translated as CASSLNGPPDTQYF.

This clone was picked up a small number of times. This rearrangement joins TRBV7-9 to TRBJ1-4; no clear D. The CDR3 consists of 15 residues. In germline, CDR1 is SEHNR, CDR2 FQNEAQ (reference sequence). The V end was cut by 4 bases, the J end by 6 bases, with 15 bases between. CDR3: CASSSLGKEDEKLFF. DNA of the CDR3: TGTGCCAGCAGCTCATTGGGGAAGGAGGATGAAAAACTGTTTTTT.

The count of this clone is one. The V and J genes are TRBV19 and TRBJ2-3; TRBD1 aligns across 10 bases. Germline CDR1 and CDR2: LNHDA and SQIVND (reference sequence). Trimming cost V 1 base and J 6 bases; bases outside gene matches: 1. CDR3 length: 14 residues. The CDR3 region has the DNA TGTGCCAGTAGTATAGGGACAGGGGGTGATACGCAGTATTTT. The encoded protein is CASSIGTGGDTQYF.

The CDR3 nucleotides are TGTGCCAGCTCACCACCGTTACAGGCTAGCTCCTACGAGCAGTACTTC. Its protein is CASSPPLQASSYEQYF. V is TRBV18 and J is TRBJ2-7; the D gene is possibly TRBD1 (5 bases). CDR3 size: 16 residues. V lost 0 bases to trimming and J lost 0 bases, with 12 bases between them. Looked up from germline, CDR1 is KGHSH and CDR2 is LQKENI.

DNA for the CDR3: TGCAGTGCTGGACTGCAAGAGACCCAGTACTTC. Its translation is CSAGLQETQYF. The V gene is TRBV20-1, the J gene TRBJ2-5, with D perhaps matching TRBD2 (5 bases). The CDR3 covers 11 residues. The germline CDR1 and CDR2 sequences are DFQATT and SNEGSKA (reference sequence). With 5 bases removed from V and 2 bases from J, the gap between germline ends came to 6 bases.

This clone was observed a few times. V is TRBV9 and J is TRBJ2-3; D is perhaps TRBD1 (5 bases). Trimming pared 0 bases from V and 5 bases from J, leaving 16 bases between. CDR1 is SGDLS and CDR2 is YYNGEE in the germline V gene. The CDR3 is made up of 16 amino acids. CDR3 region: CASSVGDSLLGDTQYF. The CDR3 coding sequence is TGTGCCAGCAGCGTAGGAGACAGTCTTTTAGGAGATACGCAGTATTTT.

As DNA, the CDR3 is TGCGCCAGCAGCCGGGACAGGGGATTGGGGGAGACCCAGTACTTC. Amino acids: CASSRDRGLGETQYF. The chain uses TRBV5-1 and TRBJ2-5, with 10 bases matching TRBD1. V lost 4 bases and J lost 5; bases outside the gene matches: 8. The CDR3 loop spans 15 amino acids. Per the germline V gene, CDR1 is SGHRS and CDR2 is YFSETQ.

The V and J genes are TRBV5-4 and TRBJ1-1; the D gene is possibly TRBD1 (6 bases). Trimming removed 5 bases at V and 0 bases at J, with 11 bases between. CDR3 size: 14 residues. Germline-derived CDR1 and CDR2 are SGHNT and YYREEE (reference sequence). The CDR3 DNA follows: TGTGCCAGCAGAGAGGGGGGGATGAACACTGAAGCTTTCTTT. This encodes CASREGGMNTEAFF.

The chain is built from TRBV11-1 and TRBJ2-3; 8 positions agree with TRBD1. The V and J ends lost 5 bases and 0 bases, in that order; junction bases with no gene match: 7. CDR1 is SGHAT, CDR2 FQDESV, per germline (reference sequence). This CDR3 region has 16 residues. The CDR3 spells CASSALGQGSTDTQYF. CDR3 coding DNA: TGTGCCAGCAGCGCCCTCGGACAGGGAAGCACAGATACGCAGTATTTT.